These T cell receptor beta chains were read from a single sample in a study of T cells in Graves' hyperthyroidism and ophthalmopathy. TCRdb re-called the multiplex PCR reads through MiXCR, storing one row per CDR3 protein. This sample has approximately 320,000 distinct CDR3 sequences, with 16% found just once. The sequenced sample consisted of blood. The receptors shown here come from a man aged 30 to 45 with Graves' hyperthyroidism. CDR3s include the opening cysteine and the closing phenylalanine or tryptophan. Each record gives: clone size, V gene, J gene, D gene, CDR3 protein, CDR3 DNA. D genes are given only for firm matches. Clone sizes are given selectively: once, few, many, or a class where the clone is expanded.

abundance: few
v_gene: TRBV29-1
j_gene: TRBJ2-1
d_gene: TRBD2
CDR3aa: CSGTPSGINEQFF
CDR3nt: TGCAGCGGGACTCCTAGCGGGATCAATGAGCAGTTCTTC

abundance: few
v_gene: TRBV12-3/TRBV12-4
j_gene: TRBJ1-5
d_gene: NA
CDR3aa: CASSLGQLYSNQPQHF
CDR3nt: TGTGCCAGCAGCTTGGGACAACTTTATAGCAATCAGCCCCAGCATTTT

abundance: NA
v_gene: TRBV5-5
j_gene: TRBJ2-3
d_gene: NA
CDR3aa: CASSAGDSGSTDTQYF
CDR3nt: TGTGCCAGCAGCGCCGGAGATTCTGGGAGCACAGATACGCAGTATTTT

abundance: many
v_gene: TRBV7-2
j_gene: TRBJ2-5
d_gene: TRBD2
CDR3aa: CASSPPRTSGRNRVRETQYF
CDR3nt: TGTGCCAGCAGCCCGCCCCGGACTAGCGGGAGGAATAGGGTCCGAGAGACCCAGTACTTC

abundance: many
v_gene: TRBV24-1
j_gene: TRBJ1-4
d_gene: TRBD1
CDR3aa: CATRGTGGDGEKLFF
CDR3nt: TGTGCCACCCGAGGGACAGGGGGCGATGGTGAAAAACTGTTTTTT

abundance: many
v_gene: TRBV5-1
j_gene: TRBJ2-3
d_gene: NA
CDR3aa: CASSLVGVTDTQYF
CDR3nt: TGCGCCAGCAGCTTGGTCGGGGTCACAGATACGCAGTATTTT

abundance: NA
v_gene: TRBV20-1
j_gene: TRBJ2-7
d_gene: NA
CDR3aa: CSASRSGGYEQYF
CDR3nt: TGCAGTGCTTCCCGGAGTGGGGGTTACGAGCAGTACTTC

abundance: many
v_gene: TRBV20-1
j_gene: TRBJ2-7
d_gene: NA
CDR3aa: CSARVGRGYGEQYF
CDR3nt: TGCAGTGCTAGAGTGGGAAGGGGCTACGGCGAGCAGTACTTC

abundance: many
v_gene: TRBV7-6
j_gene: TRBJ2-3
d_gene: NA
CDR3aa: CASSLELIAAMGAQYF
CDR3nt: TGTGCCAGCAGCTTAGAGCTGATAGCGGCGATGGGTGCGCAGTATTTT

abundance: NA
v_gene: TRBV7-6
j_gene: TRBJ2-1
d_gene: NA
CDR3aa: CASSLAEGGEQFF
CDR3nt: TGTGCCAGCAGCTTAGCGGAGGGCGGTGAGCAGTTCTTC

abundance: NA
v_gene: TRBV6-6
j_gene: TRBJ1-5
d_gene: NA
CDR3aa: CASSFRASQPQHF
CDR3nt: TGTGCCAGCAGTTTTCGGGCAAGCCAGCCCCAGCATTTT

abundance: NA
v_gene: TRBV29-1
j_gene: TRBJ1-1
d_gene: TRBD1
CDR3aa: CSVEWDSPTNTEAFF
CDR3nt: TGCAGCGTTGAATGGGACAGTCCTACGAACACTGAAGCTTTCTTT

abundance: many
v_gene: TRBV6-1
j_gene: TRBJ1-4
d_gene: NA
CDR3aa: CASSQLTGANEKLFF
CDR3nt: TGTGCCAGCAGTCAACTAACCGGGGCTAATGAAAAACTGTTTTTT

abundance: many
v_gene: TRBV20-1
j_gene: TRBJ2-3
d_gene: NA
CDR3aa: CSAGRAFADTQYF
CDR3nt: TGCAGTGCGGGACGGGCCTTCGCAGATACGCAGTATTTT

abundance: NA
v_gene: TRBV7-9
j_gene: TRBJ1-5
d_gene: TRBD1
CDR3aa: CASSGPDRNLHF
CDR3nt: TGTGCCAGCAGCGGTCCGGACAGGAACCTGCATTTT

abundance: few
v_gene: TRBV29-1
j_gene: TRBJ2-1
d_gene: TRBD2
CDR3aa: CSVEGGWLAGGDEQFF
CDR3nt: TGCAGCGTTGAAGGAGGTTGGCTAGCGGGAGGCGATGAGCAGTTCTTC

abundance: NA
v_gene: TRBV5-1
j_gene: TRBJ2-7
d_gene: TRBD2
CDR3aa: CASSLDSGGSNYEQYF
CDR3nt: TGCGCCAGCAGCTTGGACTCGGGAGGGTCAAACTACGAGCAGTACTTC

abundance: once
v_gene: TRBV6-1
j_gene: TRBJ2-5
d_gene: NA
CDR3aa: CASSEGGTGETQYF
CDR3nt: TGTGCCAGCAGCGAAGGAGGGACGGGGGAGACCCAGTACTTC

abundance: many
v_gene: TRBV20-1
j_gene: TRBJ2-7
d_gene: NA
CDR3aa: CSASRAYEQYF
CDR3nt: TGCAGTGCTAGTCGGGCCTACGAGCAGTACTTC

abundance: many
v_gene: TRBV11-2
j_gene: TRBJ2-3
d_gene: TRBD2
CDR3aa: CASSAWTSGNSDTQYF
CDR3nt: TGTGCCAGCAGCGCCTGGACTAGCGGGAACTCAGATACGCAGTATTTT

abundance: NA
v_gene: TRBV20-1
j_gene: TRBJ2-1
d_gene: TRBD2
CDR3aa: CSAPKQIRTSGSYNEQFF
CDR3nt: TGCAGTGCCCCAAAGCAGATCAGGACTAGCGGGAGCTACAATGAGCAGTTCTTC

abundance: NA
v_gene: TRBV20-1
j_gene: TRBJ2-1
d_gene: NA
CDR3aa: CSAMPSLRDTANVDEQFF
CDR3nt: TGCAGTGCTATGCCCTCATTGCGGGACACCGCCAATGTGGATGAGCAGTTCTTC

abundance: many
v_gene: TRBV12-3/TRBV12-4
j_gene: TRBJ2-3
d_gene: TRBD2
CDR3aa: CASSPQRLSGSGDTQYF
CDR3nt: TGTGCCAGCAGCCCACAAAGATTGAGCGGGAGCGGAGATACGCAGTATTTT

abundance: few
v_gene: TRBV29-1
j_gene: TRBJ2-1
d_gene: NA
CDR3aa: CSVTYNEQFF
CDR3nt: TGCAGCGTTACATACAATGAGCAGTTCTTC

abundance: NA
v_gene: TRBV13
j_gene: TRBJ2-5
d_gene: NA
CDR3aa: CASSLGQQGAPVF
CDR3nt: TGTGCCAGCAGCTTAGGGCAACAGGGTGCCCCAGTCTTC

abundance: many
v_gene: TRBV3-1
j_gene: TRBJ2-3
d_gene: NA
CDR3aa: CASSRTVGSDTQYF
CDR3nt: TGTGCCAGCAGCCGGACCGTAGGATCAGATACGCAGTATTTT

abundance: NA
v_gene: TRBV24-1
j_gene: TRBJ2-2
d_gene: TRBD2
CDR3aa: CATSDPTSGRAGELFF
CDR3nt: TGTGCCACCAGTGACCCTACTAGCGGGAGGGCCGGGGAGCTGTTTTTT

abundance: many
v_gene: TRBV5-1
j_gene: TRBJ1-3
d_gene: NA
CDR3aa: CASSLAGEASGNTIYF
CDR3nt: TGCGCCAGCAGCTTGGCCGGGGAGGCCTCTGGAAACACCATATATTTT

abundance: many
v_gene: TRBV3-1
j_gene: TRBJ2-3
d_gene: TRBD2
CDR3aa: CASSPRGLAGVSDTQYF
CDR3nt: TGTGCCAGCAGTCCGAGGGGACTAGCGGGAGTCTCGGATACGCAGTATTTT

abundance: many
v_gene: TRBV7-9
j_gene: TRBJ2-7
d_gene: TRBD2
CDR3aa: CASSLPVTGGSSYEQYF
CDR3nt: TGTGCCAGCAGCTTACCAGTGACGGGAGGAAGCTCCTACGAGCAGTACTTC

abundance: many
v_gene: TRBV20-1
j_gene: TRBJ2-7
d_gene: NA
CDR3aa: CSARGSREYEQYF
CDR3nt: TGCAGTGCTAGAGGGAGCAGGGAATACGAGCAGTACTTC

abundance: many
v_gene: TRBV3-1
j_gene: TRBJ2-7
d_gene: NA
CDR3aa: CASSHSSSYEQYF
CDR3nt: TGTGCCAGCAGCCACAGTAGCTCCTACGAGCAGTACTTC

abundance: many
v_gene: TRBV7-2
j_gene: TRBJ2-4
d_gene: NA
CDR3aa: CASSLVMGDIQYF
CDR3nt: TGTGCCAGCAGCTTAGTAATGGGAGACATTCAGTACTTC

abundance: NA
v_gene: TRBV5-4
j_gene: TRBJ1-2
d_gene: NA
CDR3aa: CASGSSGGTSNYGYTF
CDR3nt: TGTGCCAGCGGATCCTCGGGGGGGACTTCTAACTATGGCTACACCTTC

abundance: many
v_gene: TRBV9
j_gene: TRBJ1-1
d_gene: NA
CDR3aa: CASSVGALRTEAFF
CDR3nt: TGTGCCAGCAGCGTAGGGGCCCTCCGAACTGAAGCTTTCTTT

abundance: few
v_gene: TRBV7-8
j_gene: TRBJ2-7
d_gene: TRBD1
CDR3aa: CASSSRTGGRAYEQYF
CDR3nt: TGTGCCAGCAGCTCCCGTACAGGGGGCAGGGCCTACGAGCAGTACTTC

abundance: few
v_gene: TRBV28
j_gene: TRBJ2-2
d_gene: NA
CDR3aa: CASRAGGELFF
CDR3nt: TGTGCCAGCAGGGCAGGCGGGGAGCTGTTTTTT

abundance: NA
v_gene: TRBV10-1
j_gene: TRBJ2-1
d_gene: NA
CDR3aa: CASSEAGASNEQFF
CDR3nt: TGCGCCAGCAGTGAGGCTGGTGCGAGCAATGAGCAGTTCTTC

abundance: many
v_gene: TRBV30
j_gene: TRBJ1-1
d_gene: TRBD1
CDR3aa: CAWTTGTGGTEAFF
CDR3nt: TGTGCCTGGACAACCGGGACAGGGGGCACTGAAGCTTTCTTT

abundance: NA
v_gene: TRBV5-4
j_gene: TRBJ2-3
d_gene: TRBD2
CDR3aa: CASSLLAGVRADTQYF
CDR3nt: TGTGCCAGCAGCTTGTTGGCGGGAGTCCGCGCAGATACGCAGTATTTT

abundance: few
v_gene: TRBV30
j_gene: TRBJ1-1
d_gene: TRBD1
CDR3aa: CAWVFQGVGIEAFF
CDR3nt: TGTGCCTGGGTTTTCCAGGGGGTCGGCATTGAAGCTTTCTTT

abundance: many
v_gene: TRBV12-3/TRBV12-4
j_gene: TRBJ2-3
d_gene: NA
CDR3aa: CASSLMDTQYF
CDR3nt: TGTGCCAGCAGCCTTATGGATACGCAGTATTTT

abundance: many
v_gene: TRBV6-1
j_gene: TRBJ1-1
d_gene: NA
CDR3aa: CASILIRSTEAFF
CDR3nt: TGTGCCAGCATCTTGATAAGGAGCACTGAAGCTTTCTTT

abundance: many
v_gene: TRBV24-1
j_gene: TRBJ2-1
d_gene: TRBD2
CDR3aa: CATSDTKGLAGYNEQFF
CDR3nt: TGTGCCACCAGTGACACAAAAGGACTAGCGGGATACAATGAGCAGTTCTTC

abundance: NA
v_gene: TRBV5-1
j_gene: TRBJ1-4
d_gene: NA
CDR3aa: CASSPTAANEKLFF
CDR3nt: TGCGCCAGCAGCCCGACCGCAGCAAATGAAAAACTGTTTTTT

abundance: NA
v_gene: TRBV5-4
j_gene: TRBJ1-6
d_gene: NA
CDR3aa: CASSLVNPRSSYNSPLHF
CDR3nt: TGTGCCAGCAGCTTGGTTAATCCCAGGAGCTCCTATAATTCACCCCTCCACTTT

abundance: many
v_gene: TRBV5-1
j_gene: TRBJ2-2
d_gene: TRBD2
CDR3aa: CASSETSGSATGELFF
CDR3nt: TGCGCCAGCAGCGAGACTAGCGGGAGCGCCACCGGGGAGCTGTTTTTT

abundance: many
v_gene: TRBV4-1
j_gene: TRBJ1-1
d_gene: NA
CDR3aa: CASSPGDTYFLNTEAFF
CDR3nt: TGCGCCAGCAGCCCAGGGGACACTTACTTTCTGAACACTGAAGCTTTCTTT

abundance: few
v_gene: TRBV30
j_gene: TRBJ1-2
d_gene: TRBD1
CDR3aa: CAWSGDRGRGYTF
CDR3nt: TGTGCCTGGAGTGGGGACAGGGGAAGGGGCTACACCTTC

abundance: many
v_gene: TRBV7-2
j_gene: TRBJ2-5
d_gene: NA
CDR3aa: CASSLAAEPGYF
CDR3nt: TGTGCCAGCAGCTTAGCGGCGGAGCCAGGGTACTTC

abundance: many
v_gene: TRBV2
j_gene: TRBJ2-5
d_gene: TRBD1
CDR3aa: CASKAGGETQYF
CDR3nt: TGTGCCAGCAAAGCAGGGGGCGAGACCCAGTACTTC

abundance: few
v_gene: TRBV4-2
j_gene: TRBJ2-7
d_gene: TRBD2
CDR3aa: CASSQGLAVLSYEQYF
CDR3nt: TGTGCCAGCAGCCAAGGACTAGCGGTACTCTCCTACGAGCAGTACTTC

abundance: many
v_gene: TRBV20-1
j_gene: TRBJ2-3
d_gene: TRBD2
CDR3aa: CSARDPLAGGGTDTQYF
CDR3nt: TGCAGTGCTAGAGATCCCTTAGCGGGAGGAGGCACAGATACGCAGTATTTT

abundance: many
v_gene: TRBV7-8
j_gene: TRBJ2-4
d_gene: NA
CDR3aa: CASSLGARGYIQYF
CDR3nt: TGTGCCAGCAGCTTAGGGGCCAGGGGCTACATTCAGTACTTC